This T cell receptor (beta chain) is from a study of T cells in Graves' hyperthyroidism and ophthalmopathy. Study-wide context: The blood sample was taken at first diagnosis, before treatment began.

Researchers took RNA transcripts and amplified the TCR beta CDR3 regions from them. HTBI primers drove first-round RT-PCR of the TCR CDR3. TCRdb called the multiplex PCR reads again in MiXCR, with one record for every CDR3 protein. The sample yields some 740,000 distinct CDR3 sequences, around 15% seen once. Germline CDR1 is DFQATT and CDR2 is SNEGSKA (reference sequence). V was shortened by 1 base and J by 3 bases, with 16 bases between the two germline ends. The CDR3 is 16 residues long. Clinical symptoms, serum thyroxine, TRAb, thyroid ultrasound and orbital computed tomography informed diagnoses. This clonotype was observed a few times.

This clonotype originated in a woman between 18 and 30 years old with Graves' hyperthyroidism. V usage is TRBV20-1 and J usage is TRBJ2-1, with D maybe TRBD2 (7 bases). The sequenced material came from blood. CDR3 amino acids: CSARGGEGGYYNEQFF. CDR3 sequence (DNA): TGCAGTGCTAGAGGGGGGGAGGGGGGCTACTACAATGAGCAGTTCTTC.